A few counts support the clone carrying this TCR beta chain. Its antigen is still unknown. This sample stems from a study of CD8 T cells in ankylosing spondylitis. Germline V CDR1 and CDR2: SGHTA, FQGNSA. This CDR3 region has 15 residues. V was shortened by 5 bases and J by 0 bases, with 10 bases between the two germline ends. Findings and limits, study-wide: Relatively rare in peripheral blood, disease-linked clones were also CD8+. Roughly eight highly homologous variants made up a TCR beta motif that seemed to typify ankylosing spondylitis blood. A number of the motif variants had already been described in reactive arthritis synovial fluid and blood.

Making use of molecular barcodes, quantitative 5'-RACE generated TCR beta libraries. TCRdb analysed the 5' RACE reads with MiXCR anew, one entry per CDR3 protein. The repertoire holds more than 650,000 distinct CDR3 sequences, with around 11% as singletons. The chain couples TRBV7-2 to TRBJ2-2; D is perhaps TRBD1 (5 bases). Sequencing was carried out using blood, either unsorted or a sorted T cell fraction (not recorded which). The clonotype comes from a male donor with ankylosing spondylitis. The chain's CDR3 is CASSPRQSNTGELFF. CDR3 coding DNA: TGTGCCAGCAGCCCCAGACAGTCGAACACCGGGGAGCTGTTTTTT.